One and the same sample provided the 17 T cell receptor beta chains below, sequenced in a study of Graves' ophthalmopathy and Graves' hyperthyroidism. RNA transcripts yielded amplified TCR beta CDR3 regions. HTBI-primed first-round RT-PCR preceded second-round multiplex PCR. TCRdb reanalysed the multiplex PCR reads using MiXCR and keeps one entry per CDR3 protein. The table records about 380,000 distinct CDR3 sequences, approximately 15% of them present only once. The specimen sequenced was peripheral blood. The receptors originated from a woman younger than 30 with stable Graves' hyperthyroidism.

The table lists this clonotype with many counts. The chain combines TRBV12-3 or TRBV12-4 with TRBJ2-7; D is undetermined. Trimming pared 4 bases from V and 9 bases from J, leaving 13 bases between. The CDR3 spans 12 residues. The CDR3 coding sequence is TGTGCCAGCAGTTCCGTCAGAGGCGGGCAGTACTTC. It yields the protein CASSSVRGGQYF.

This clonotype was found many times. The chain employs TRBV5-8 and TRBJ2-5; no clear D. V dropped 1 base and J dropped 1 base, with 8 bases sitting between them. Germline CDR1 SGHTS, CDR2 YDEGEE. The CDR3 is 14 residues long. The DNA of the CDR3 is TGTGCCAGCAGCTTGAAACAGATCCAAGAGACCCAGTACTTC. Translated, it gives CASSLKQIQETQYF.

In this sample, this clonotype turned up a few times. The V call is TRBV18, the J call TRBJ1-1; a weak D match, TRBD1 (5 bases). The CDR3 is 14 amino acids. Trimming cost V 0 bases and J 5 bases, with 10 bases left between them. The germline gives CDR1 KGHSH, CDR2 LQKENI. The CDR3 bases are TGTGCCAGCTCACCACCGGGGGTATGGACTGAAGCTTTCTTT. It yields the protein CASSPPGVWTEAFF.

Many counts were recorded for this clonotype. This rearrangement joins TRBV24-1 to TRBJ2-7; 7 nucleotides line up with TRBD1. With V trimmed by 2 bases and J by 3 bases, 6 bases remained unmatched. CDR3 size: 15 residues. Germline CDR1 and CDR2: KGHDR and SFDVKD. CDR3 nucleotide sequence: TGTGCCACCAGTGATTCCTGGGACAGCCACTACGAGCAGTACTTC. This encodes CATSDSWDSHYEQYF.

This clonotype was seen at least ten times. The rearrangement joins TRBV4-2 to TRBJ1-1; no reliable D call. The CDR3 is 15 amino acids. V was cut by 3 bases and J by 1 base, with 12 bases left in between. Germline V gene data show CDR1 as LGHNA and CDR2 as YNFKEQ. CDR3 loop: CASSQTFRANTEAFF. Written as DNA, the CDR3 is TGTGCCAGCAGCCAGACCTTTCGAGCGAACACTGAAGCTTTCTTT.

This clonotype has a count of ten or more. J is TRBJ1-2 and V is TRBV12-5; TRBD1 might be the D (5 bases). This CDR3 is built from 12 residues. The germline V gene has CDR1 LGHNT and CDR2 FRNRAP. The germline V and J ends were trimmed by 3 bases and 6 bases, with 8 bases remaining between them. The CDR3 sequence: CASGFDSNGYTF. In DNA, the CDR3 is TGTGCTAGTGGTTTCGACAGTAATGGCTACACCTTC. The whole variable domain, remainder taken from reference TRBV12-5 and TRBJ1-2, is DARVTQTPRHKVTEMGQEVTMRCQPILGHNTVFWYRQTMMQGLELLAYFRNRAPLDDSGMPKDRFSAEMPDATLATLKIQPSEPRDSAVYFCASGFDSNGYTFGSGTRLTVV.

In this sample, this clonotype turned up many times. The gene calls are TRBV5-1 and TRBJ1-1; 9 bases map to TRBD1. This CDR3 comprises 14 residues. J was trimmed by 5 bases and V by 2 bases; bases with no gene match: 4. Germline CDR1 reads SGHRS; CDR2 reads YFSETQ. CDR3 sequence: CASSFGTGMTEAFF. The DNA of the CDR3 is TGCGCCAGCAGCTTCGGGACAGGGATGACTGAAGCTTTCTTT.

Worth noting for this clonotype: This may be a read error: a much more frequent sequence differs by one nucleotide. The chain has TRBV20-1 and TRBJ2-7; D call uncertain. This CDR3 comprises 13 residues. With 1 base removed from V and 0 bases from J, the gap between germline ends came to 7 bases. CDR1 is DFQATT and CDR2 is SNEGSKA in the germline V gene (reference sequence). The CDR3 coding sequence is TGCAGTGCTAGAGTGGCCAGCTCCTACGAGCAGTACTTC. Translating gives CSARVASSYEQYF.

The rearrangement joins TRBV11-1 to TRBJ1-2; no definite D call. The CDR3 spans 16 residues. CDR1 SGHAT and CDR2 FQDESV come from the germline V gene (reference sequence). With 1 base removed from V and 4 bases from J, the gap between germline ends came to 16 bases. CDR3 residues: CASSLVFFGQVYGYTF. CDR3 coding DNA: TGTGCCAGCAGCTTAGTTTTTTTCGGTCAAGTCTATGGCTACACCTTC. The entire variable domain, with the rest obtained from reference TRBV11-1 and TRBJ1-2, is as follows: EAEVAQSPRYKITEKSQAVAFWCDPISGHATLYWYRQILGQGPELLVQFQDESVVDDSQLPKDRFSAERLKGVDSTLKIQPAELGDSAMYLCASSLVFFGQVYGYTFGSGTRLTVV.

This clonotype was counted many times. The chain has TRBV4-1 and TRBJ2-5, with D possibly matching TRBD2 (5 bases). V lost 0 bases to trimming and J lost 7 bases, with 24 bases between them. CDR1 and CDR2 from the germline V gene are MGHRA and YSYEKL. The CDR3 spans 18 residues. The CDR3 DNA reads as TGCGCCAGCAGCCAAGATCGGGAATCCGGGCTGGACTTGAGGACCCAGTACTTC. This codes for CASSQDRESGLDLRTQYF.

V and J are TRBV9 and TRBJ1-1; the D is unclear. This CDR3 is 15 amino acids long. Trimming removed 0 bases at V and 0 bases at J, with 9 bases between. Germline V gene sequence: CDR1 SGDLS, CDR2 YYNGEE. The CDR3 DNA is TGTGCCAGCAGCGTAGAGGGCCACATGAACACTGAAGCTTTCTTT. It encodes CASSVEGHMNTEAFF. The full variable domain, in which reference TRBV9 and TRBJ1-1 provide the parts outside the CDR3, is DSGVTQTPKHLITATGQRVTLRCSPRSGDLSVYWYQQSLDQGLQFLIQYYNGEERAKGNILERFSAQQFPDLHSELNLSSLELGDSALYFCASSVEGHMNTEAFFGQGTRLTVV.

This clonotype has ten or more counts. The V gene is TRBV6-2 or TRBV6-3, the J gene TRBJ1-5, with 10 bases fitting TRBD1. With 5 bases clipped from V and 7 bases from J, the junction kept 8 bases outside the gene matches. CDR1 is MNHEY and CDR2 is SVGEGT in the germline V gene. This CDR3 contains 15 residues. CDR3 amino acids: CASSQRTGGGQPQHF. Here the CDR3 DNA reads TGTGCCAGCAGTCAGAGGACAGGGGGTGGCCAGCCCCAGCATTTT.

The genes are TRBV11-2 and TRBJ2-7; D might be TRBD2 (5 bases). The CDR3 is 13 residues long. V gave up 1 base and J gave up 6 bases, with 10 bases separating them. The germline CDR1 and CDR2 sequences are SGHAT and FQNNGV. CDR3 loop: CASSLVGVGEQYF. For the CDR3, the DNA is TGTGCCAGCAGCTTAGTCGGGGTGGGCGAGCAGTACTTC.

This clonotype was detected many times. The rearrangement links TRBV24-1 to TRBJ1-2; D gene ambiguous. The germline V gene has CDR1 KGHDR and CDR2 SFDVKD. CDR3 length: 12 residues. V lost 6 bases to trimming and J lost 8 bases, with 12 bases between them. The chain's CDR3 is CATSKDLQGYTF. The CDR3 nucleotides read TGTGCCACCAGTAAGGACCTTCAGGGCTACACCTTC.

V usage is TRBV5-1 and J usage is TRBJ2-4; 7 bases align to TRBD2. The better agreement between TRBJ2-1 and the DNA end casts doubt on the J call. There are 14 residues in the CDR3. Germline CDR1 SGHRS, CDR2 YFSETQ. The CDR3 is CASSLSGTSNEQFF. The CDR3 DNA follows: TGCGCCAGCAGCTTAAGCGGGACCAGCAATGAGCAGTTCTTC.

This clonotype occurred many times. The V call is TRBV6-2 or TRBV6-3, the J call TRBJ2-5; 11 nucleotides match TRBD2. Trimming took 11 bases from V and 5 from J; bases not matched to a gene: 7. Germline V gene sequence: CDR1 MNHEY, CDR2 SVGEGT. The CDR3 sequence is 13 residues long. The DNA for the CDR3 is TGTGCCCTTAGCGGGGGGGCCTTTGAGACCCAGTACTTC. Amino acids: CALSGGAFETQYF.

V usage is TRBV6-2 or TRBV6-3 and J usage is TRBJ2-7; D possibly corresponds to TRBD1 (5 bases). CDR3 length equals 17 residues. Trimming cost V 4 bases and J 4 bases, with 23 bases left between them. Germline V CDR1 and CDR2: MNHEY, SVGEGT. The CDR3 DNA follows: TGTGCCAGCAGTTTCGTGGGGCGTCCCACCTCAGGTTACGAGCAGTACTTC. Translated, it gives CASSFVGRPTSGYEQYF.